Below, one TCR beta chain is given with its context. Its target is unknown. TCR alpha and beta CDR3 regions were amplified from RNA using iRepertoire nested multiplex PCR. TCRdb re-analysed the multiplex PCR reads in MiXCR, keeping a single row per CDR3 protein. The data hold about 130,000 distinct CDR3 sequences, with more than 20% observed a single time. The ends lost 5 bases at V and 7 bases at J; junction bases unmatched: 12. CDR3 length: 17 residues. Germline V gene data show CDR1 as MRHNA and CDR2 as SNTAGT. This sample stems from a study of glioma-infiltrating T cells. General observations from the study: Very few CDR3 sequences were shared between tissue and blood. Tissue-blood divergence was below expectation in non-neoplastic patients, above in gliomas.

Sequencing was done on a sample of glioma tissue, nonneoplastic brain tissue, or PBMCs (not recorded which). The chain employs TRBV6-4 and TRBJ2-1; TRBD1 agrees at 12 bases. This sequence originates from a human donor with low-grade glioma or glioblastoma, undergoing nonglioma brain surgery, or in good health (not recorded which). This chain's CDR3 is CASSQNPPGQGANEQFF. Written as DNA, the CDR3 is TGTGCCAGCAGTCAAAACCCACCGGGACAGGGGGCTAATGAGCAGTTCTTC.